This T cell receptor beta chain was sequenced during a study of control samples from healthy donors and cancer patients. This CDR3 region has 15 residues. V was trimmed by 3 bases and J by 6 bases, leaving 15 bases between them. Germline V gene sequence: CDR1 SNHLY, CDR2 FYNNEI. Produced via immunoSEQ multiplex PCR; TCRdb's table is partial and in-frame only. The sample contains about 98,000 clones, 70% to 80% of which appear only once. The chain joins TRBV2 to TRBJ1-5; TRBD1 might be the D (6 bases). The TCR originated in a woman aged 30 to 39 in good health. Sequenced: blood. CDR3 loop: CASSDGGRVGQPQHF. CDR3 nucleotides: TGTGCCAGCAGTGACGGGGGCCGGGTGGGTCAGCCCCAGCATTTT.